The entry below describes one T cell receptor (beta chain). Its cognate antigen is unknown. This sample is drawn from a study of blood T cells in healthy people across ages. Study-wide findings and caveats: Naive CD4+ cells and diversity were both higher in long-lived donors than in aged donors.

Trimming pared 0 bases from V and 12 bases from J, leaving 15 bases between. The germline V gene encodes CDR1 MNHEY and CDR2 SMNVEV (reference sequence). The CDR3 consists of 13 residues. Donors were healthy Caucasian individuals from Russia aged roughly 6 to 90. Together with a sample-barcoded 5' primer, a J-beta primer mix was included in a second PCR lasting roughly 6 to 12 cycles. TCRdb independently ran MiXCR on the 5' RACE reads; one entry per CDR3 protein. The sample has 1.5 million to 2 million distinct CDR3 sequences; about 35% are singletons. The clonotype comes from a woman aged 25 to 45 in good health. The specimen sequenced was blood. V and J are TRBV27 and TRBJ2-7; D may be TRBD1 (5 bases). Here the CDR3 DNA reads TGTGCCAGCAGTTTATCGCAGGGTAGGGGCTGGTACTTC. This encodes CASSLSQGRGWYF.